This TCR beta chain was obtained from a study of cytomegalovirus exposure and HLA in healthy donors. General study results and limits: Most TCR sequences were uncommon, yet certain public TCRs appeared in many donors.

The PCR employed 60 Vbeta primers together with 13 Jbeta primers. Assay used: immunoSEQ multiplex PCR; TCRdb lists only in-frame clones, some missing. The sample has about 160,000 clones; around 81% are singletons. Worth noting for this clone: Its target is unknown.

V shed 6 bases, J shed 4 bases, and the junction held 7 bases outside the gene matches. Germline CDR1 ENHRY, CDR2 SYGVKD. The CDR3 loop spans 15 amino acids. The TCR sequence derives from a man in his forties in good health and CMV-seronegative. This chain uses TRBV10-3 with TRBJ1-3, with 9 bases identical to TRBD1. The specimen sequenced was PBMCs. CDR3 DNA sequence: TGTGCCATCAGAGAACAGGGGGCACGAGGAAACACCATATATTTT. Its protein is CAIREQGARGNTIYF.